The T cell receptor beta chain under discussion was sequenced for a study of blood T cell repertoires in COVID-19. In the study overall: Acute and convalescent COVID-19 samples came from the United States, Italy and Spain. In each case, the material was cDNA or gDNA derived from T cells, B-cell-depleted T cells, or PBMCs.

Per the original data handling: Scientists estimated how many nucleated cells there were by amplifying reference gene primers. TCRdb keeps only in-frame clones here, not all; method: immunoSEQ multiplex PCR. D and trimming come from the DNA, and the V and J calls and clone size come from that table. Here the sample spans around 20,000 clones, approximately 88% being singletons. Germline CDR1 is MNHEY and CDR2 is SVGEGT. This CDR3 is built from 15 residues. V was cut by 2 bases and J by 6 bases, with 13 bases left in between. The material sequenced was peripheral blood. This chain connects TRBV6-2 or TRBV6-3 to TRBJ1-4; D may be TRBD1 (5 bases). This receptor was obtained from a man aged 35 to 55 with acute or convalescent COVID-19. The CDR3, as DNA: TGTGCCAGCAGTTACGCTCGCAGGGCGCATGAAAAACTGTTTTTT. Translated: CASSYARRAHEKLFF.